This T cell receptor beta chain derives from a study of beta chain features in type 1 diabetes. The study, taken as a whole, reports: The VDJ junctions of type 1 diabetes patients carried fewer insertions and more deletions. Moderate but significant shortening of TCRB CDR3s was recorded in all four CD4+ subsets from Type 1 diabetes patients.

Using CD45RO/CCR7/CD25/CD127/CD95/CD27, CD4+ naive, central memory, regulatory and stem cell-like memory cells were sorted. The CDR3 totals 15 residues. Germline-derived CDR1 and CDR2 are LGHNA and YNFKEQ. V was cut by 1 base and J by 0 bases, with 9 bases left in between. Worth noting for this clone: Its antigen is unknown.

Every isolated RNA sample was fully reverse transcribed, so sequencing captured expressed TCRB transcripts. The assay was immunoSEQ multiplex PCR, and TCRdb's table has in-frame clones only and misses some. The sample shows a few hundred thousand clones, approximately 25% of them seen only once. Material for sequencing was naive CD4+ T cells from blood. The chain is built from TRBV4-2 and TRBJ2-5; the D is unclear. The TCR originated in a woman aged 25 to 45 with type 1 diabetes. In DNA, the CDR3 is TGTGCCAGCAGCCAAGGTTCGAGGTACCAAGAGACCCAGTACTTC. Translating it yields CASSQGSRYQETQYF.